This T cell receptor (beta chain) was retrieved from a study of T cell clonality in common variable immunodeficiency (dated by TCRdb to about 2015). This clone has at least ten counts. The antigen it binds to is not known. The missing CDR3 end, 3 residues past where the read stops, is filled in from the germline J gene. Study-level results and caveats: Reportedly, TCRbeta sequences from CVID had fewer deletions and N-nucleotide insertions, and highly modified clones with 13 or more V deletions were absent from CVID. Increased TCRbeta clonality was found in CVID subjects compared with healthy controls (t-test p = 0.018), with the increase being most characteristic of about a third of subjects. Fewer TCRbeta clones were shared among CVID subjects than among healthy controls (p < 0.0001). Even though DNA input was the same, control samples had an average of approximately 82,000 unique sequences each, compared with roughly 34,000 in CVID samples. Correlations between repertoire features and clinical complications were limited by patient heterogeneity within the CVID cohort. According to the authors, figuring out what caused the increased clonality in CVID would require sequencing the repertoires of T cell subpopulations.

For sequencing, equivalent amounts of genomic DNA were input from CVID and control samples. For every sample, a 60 bp segment covering the rearranged TCRbeta CDR3 region was amplified and then sequenced. The immunoSEQ assay, a bias-corrected multiplex PCR combined with high-throughput sequencing, was used for TCRbeta amplification. Concerning the study's data processing: Every unique nucleotide sequence counted as a clone and was annotated with V, D and J genes, copy number and frequency. Sequences were labeled productive if in frame, and non-productive if out of frame or containing stop codons. As previously described, clonality was calculated on the basis of Shannon's entropy. The predicted amino acid sequences of productive clones were used to derive the mean CDR3 Kyte-Doolittle hydropathy. The R hclust function was used to hierarchically cluster scaled V gene usage with Manhattan distance and complete linkage. Sharing of clones by CDR3 amino acid sequence was evaluated by resampling 12 repertoires per group over 100 rounds. Repertoires were searched for 70 published EBV-specific and about 240 published CMV-specific TCRbeta sequences. After a couple of CVID samples that produced fewer than 10,000 sequences were dropped from the analysis, some 42 CVID repertoires remained. As stored in TCRdb, this immuneACCESS dataset retains in-frame rearrangements with V and J assigned. A fraction of the clones does not appear; measured against another copy, unresolved V genes explain less than half of the discrepancy, and the remainder lacks a known reason. V and J calls and clone size are as listed in that table; D and trimming were resolved from the DNA. There are 40,000 to 45,000 clones in this sample, and none of them is a singleton. The ten biggest clones cover 10% of the sample.

Both CVID patients and healthy controls were predominantly of Caucasian heritage. Heparinized peripheral whole blood samples of about 5 to 8.5 ml were obtained from each donor. Genomic DNA from adults with common variable immune deficiency (CVID) and from healthy adult controls was the source for sequencing TCRbeta CDR3 repertoires. There were about 22 healthy adult volunteers in the control group (approximately 12 female and 10 or so male), ranging in age from about 23 to 70 years, with a mean age of about 32. Diluted blood was density-centrifuged over Hypaque 1077 or Ficoll-Paque to isolate peripheral blood mononuclear cells. Genomic DNA was obtained from unsorted mononuclear cells through either Qiagen column purification or a centrifugation-based method. The CDR3 measures 13 amino acids from cysteine to phenylalanine. The CDR3 was read in part: 30 bases, with the frame set at base 1. For CDR1 and CDR2, the germline V gene (reference sequence) lists DFQATT and SNEGSKA. V was cut back by 1 base and J by 4 bases, leaving a gap of 10 bases between them.

The sequence was collected from a person between 18 and 69 years old in good health. The chain uses TRBV20-1 and TRBJ1-2; tentative D gene TRBD1, with 6 bases matching. Material for sequencing was peripheral blood mononuclear cells. CDR3 bases read: TGCAGTGCTAGAGGCGACAGGACCTATGGC. It encodes CSARGDRTYG. The whole CDR3 sequence is CSARGDRTYGYTF.